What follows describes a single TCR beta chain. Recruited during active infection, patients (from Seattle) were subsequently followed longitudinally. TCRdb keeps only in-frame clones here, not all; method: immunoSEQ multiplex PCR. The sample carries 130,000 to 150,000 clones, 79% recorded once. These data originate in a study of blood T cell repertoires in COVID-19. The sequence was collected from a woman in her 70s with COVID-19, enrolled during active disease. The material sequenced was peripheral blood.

This chain's CDR3 is CASSLAFNYGYTF. CDR3 DNA sequence: TGCGCCAGCAGCTTGGCATTTAACTATGGCTACACCTTC. This rearrangement joins TRBV5-1 to TRBJ1-2; D gene ambiguous. Germline CDR1 reads SGHRS; CDR2 reads YFSETQ. Trimming removed 0 bases from V and 1 base from J, with 4 bases in between. The CDR3 totals 13 residues. Full variable domain (missing parts from reference TRBV5-1 and TRBJ1-2): KAGVTQTPRYLIKTRGQQVTLSCSPISGHRSVSWYQQTPGQGLQFLFEYFSETQRNKGNFPGRFSGRQFSNSRSEMNVSTLELGDSALYLCASSLAFNYGYTFGSGTRLTVV.